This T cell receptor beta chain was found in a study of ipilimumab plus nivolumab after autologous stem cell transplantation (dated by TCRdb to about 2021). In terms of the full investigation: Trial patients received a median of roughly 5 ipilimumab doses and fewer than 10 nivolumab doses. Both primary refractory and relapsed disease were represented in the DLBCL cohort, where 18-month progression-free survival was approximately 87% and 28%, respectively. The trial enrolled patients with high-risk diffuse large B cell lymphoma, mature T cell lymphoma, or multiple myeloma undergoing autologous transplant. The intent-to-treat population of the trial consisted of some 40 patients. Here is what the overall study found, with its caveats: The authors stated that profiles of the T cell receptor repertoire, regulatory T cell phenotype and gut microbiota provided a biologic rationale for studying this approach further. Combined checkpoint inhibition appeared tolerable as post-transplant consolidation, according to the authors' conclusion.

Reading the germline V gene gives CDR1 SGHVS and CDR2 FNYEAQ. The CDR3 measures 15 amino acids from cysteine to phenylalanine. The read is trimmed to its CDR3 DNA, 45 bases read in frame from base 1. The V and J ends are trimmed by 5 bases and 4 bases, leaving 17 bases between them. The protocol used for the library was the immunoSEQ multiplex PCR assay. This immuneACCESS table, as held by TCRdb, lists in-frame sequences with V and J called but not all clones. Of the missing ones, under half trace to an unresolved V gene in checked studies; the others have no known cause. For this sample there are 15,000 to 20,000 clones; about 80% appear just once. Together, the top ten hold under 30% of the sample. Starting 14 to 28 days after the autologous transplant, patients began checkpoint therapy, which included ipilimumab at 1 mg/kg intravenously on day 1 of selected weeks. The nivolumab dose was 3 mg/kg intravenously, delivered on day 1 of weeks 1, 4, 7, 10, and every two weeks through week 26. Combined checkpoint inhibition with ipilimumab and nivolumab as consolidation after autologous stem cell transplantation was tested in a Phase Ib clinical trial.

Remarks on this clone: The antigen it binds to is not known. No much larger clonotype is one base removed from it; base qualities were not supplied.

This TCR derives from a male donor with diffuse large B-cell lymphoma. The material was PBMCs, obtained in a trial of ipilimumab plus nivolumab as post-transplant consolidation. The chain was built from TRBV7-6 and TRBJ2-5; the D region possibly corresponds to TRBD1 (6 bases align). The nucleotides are TGTGCCAGCAGCCGCACCCAGGGGTTAGGAGAGACCCAGTACTTC. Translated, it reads CASSRTQGLGETQYF.